The rows below give T cell receptor beta chains drawn from one sample of a study of blood T cell repertoires in COVID-19. The method was immunoSEQ multiplex PCR; TCRdb's version includes in-frame clones alone and lacks a portion of them. The table records 35,000 to 45,000 clones, 87% of them present only once. Sequenced material: peripheral blood. Receptors were obtained from a man in his 60s with acute or convalescent COVID-19. The CDR3 runs from the conserved cysteine through the conserved F or W.

TRBV6-5	TRBJ1-5	CASTYRQDNQPQHF
TRBV7-9	TRBJ2-1	CASSQTRLADYNEQFF
TRBV2	TRBJ2-7	CASFRLAGGEQYF
TRBV5-6	TRBJ1-6	CASSWGQGGTNSPLHF
TRBV24-1	TRBJ2-1	CATSGTGTSGTINEQFF
TRBV24-1	TRBJ1-6	CATLRGSSYNSPLHF
TRBV19	TRBJ1-1	CASSAGQVSSEAFF
TRBV6-2/TRBV6-3	TRBJ2-1	CASSYSTRASGRGNEQFF
TRBV5-1	TRBJ2-5	CASSRGGQGEETQYF
TRBV4-2	TRBJ2-7	CASSLRTGTYEQYF
TRBV10-1	TRBJ2-7	CASSEGPTATYEQYF
TRBV5-1	TRBJ1-2	CASSIGQGGNYGYTF
TRBV18	TRBJ2-3	CASSPPGSTDTQYF
TRBV10-3	TRBJ2-2	CAISVSGRNTGELFF
TRBV5-5	TRBJ1-5	CASSFVWDPEGNQPQHF
TRBV7-2	TRBJ1-1	CASSLKSVPTEAFF
TRBV24-1	TRBJ2-5	CATSRTSGSGETQYF
TRBV18	TRBJ1-1	CASSPPLTGVSTEAFF
TRBV5-4	TRBJ2-6	CASSRYTSSGANVLTF
TRBV4-1	TRBJ2-7	CASSQVHDLGREQYF
TRBV7-8	TRBJ2-2	CASSSGTRTGELFF
TRBV2	TRBJ2-3	CASSPLSGRDTDTQYF
TRBV10-3	TRBJ1-5	CAISGGSNQPQHF
TRBV27	TRBJ1-6	CASTRTGVISPLHF
TRBV6-2/TRBV6-3	TRBJ2-3	CASSRRTSGRTTDTQYF
TRBV12-3/TRBV12-4	TRBJ1-5	CASSFLSGPQHF
TRBV15	TRBJ2-3	CATSREGATGRDTQYF
TRBV14	TRBJ1-5	CASSQDGDQPQHF
TRBV24-1	TRBJ2-1	CATSDFGFGGRQFF
TRBV6-6	TRBJ2-1	CASSDRGGYNEQFF
TRBV5-4	TRBJ1-1	CASSLDRGVLGAFF